This entry describes one TCR beta chain. Its target is not known. The sample is drawn from a study of long-term antiretroviral therapy in people with HIV. General study results and limits: ART was followed by higher diversity that remained below transplant donor controls. Information pertaining to ART adherence, viral resistance or therapeutic modifications was not obtained.

Running of the v3.0 immunoSEQ assay took place at survey level. Per-sample sequencing targets were about 35,000-50,000 T-cell genomes. Measured with immunoSEQ multiplex PCR; TCRdb has only the in-frame clones, and not every one. The sample includes 27,000 or so clones, under 90% seen only once; the top ten take 8.8%. Germline loops: CDR1 SGHKS, CDR2 YYEKEE (reference sequence). The CDR3 contains 14 residues. Between the trimmed V and J ends, which lost 4 bases and 2 bases, there was a span of 13 bases. This chain joins TRBV5-5 and TRBJ2-7; D tentatively fits TRBD1 or TRBD2 (6 bases each). The clonotype comes from a middle-aged man with HIV. Material: unsorted PBMCs, obtained roughly 4.8 years after starting antiretroviral therapy. This CDR3 is CASSPSRGAYEQYF. The DNA for the CDR3 is TGTGCCAGCAGCCCGTCGAGGGGGGCCTACGAGCAGTACTTC.